This TCR beta chain was found in a study of T cell repertoires in aging, cancer and after chemotherapy. Study-level background: The full dataset contained several million TCR reads. The study, taken as a whole, reports: The repertoire data cannot show anything about immunological memory following chemotherapy. Loss of evenness, beyond lost richness, contributed to age-related TCR diversity decline in cancer patients. Compared with age-matched healthy donors, untreated hematological or solid cancer patients showed higher blood TCR clonality.

Amplification of TCR beta used genomic DNA extracted from peripheral blood. A mixed TRB-A/B primer pool amplified rearranged TRB by multiplex touch-down PCR. Each CDR3 protein gets one entry after TCRdb re-called the multiplex PCR reads with MiXCR. The table includes 6,000 or so distinct CDR3 sequences, roughly 25% detected once. Judged by abundance, this clonotype is medium-sized (0.01 to 0.1%). The antigen remains undetermined. The receptor's source is a human donor in good health. Sequenced input: blood.

CDR3 sequence (DNA): TGTGCCATCCGGACTAGCGGGGGGCACAATGAGCAGTTCTTC. It encodes CAIRTSGGHNEQFF. The gene calls are TRBV10-3 and TRBJ2-1, with 14 nucleotides matching TRBD2. The CDR3 is 14 residues long. V was clipped by 8 bases and J by 5 bases; unmatched bases: 2. Germline V gives CDR1 ENHRY, CDR2 SYGVKD.